These T cell receptor beta chains were read from a single sample in a study of CD8+ T cells in alopecia areata. Only in-frame clones appear in the TCRdb table, and some are missing; sequencing was by immunoSEQ multiplex PCR. The sample holds about 180,000 clones, about 70% seen once. The sample was CD8+ T cells sorted from blood, taken at week 0. All receptors derive from a human donor with alopecia areata. Both conserved end residues are part of each CDR3. The D gene is left open where the match is weak. Not every row has a clone size; where given, it reads once, few, many or a size class.

d_gene	v_gene	len	j_gene	abundance	CDR3nt	CDR3aa
TRBD1	TRBV30	15	TRBJ1-1	-	TGTGCCTGGAGTAGGGGGACAGGGAGATCGACTGAAGCTTTCTTT	CAWSRGTGRSTEAFF
-	TRBV5-1	14	TRBJ2-1	-	TGCGCCAGCAGCTTAAACGGACAGAACAATGAGCAGTTCTTC	CASSLNGQNNEQFF
TRBD2	TRBV6-5	15	TRBJ2-3	-	TGTGCCAGCAGTTCCTCGGGACTACGTAAGGATACGCAGTATTTT	CASSSSGLRKDTQYF
-	TRBV29-1	10	TRBJ1-2	few	TGCAGCGTTGAGGAAGATGGCTACACCTTC	CSVEEDGYTF
-	TRBV5-6	11	TRBJ2-7	few	TGTGCCAGCAGCTCGGGTTACGAGCAGTACTTC	CASSSGYEQYF
-	TRBV30	11	TRBJ1-2	-	TGTGCCGCAACCCCGGGCTATGGCTACACCTTC	CAATPGYGYTF
TRBD1	TRBV2	14	TRBJ1-2	-	TGTGCCAGCAGTCCGGGACAGGGGGTCGAGGGCTACACCTTC	CASSPGQGVEGYTF
TRBD2	TRBV5-8	14	TRBJ2-2	-	TGTGCCAGCACCACTAGCGGGTTTGGCGGGGAGCTGTTTTTT	CASTTSGFGGELFF
TRBD1	TRBV7-2	14	TRBJ1-4	few	TGTGCCAGCAGCTCCGGGACAGGGGGTGAAAAACTGTTTTTT	CASSSGTGGEKLFF
-	TRBV30	11	TRBJ2-1	-	TGTGCCCACCAGGGGGGTAATGAGCAGTTCTTC	CAHQGGNEQFF
-	TRBV15	14	TRBJ2-7	few	TGTGCCACCAGCAGAGGCGGAGGGGCCTACGAGCAGTACTTC	CATSRGGGAYEQYF
-	TRBV5-1	13	TRBJ1-5	-	TGCGCCAGCAGCTTGATGGGGTACCAGCCCCAGCATTTT	CASSLMGYQPQHF
-	TRBV2	14	TRBJ2-5	-	TGTGCCACCCCTTCCCAGATAAGGGCAGAGACCCAGTACTTC	CATPSQIRAETQYF
-	TRBV29-1	14	TRBJ1-4	-	TGCAGCGTTGCCGGGAGGGCAACTAATGAAAAACTGTTTTTT	CSVAGRATNEKLFF
-	TRBV9	13	TRBJ2-5	-	TGTGCCAGCAGCCCACGGGGGATGGAGACCCAGTACTTC	CASSPRGMETQYF
-	TRBV7-8	13	TRBJ1-1	-	TGTGCCAGCAGCGAAGGGGGGAACACTGAAGCTTTCTTT	CASSEGGNTEAFF
-	TRBV7-9	15	TRBJ1-2	-	TGTGCCAGCAGCTCCCCCATGACTAGCAGCTATGGCTACACCTTC	CASSSPMTSSYGYTF
TRBD1	TRBV30	13	TRBJ2-3	-	TGTGCCTGGGGACAGGGGGCCACAGATACGCAGTATTTT	CAWGQGATDTQYF
TRBD2	TRBV30	15	TRBJ2-2	-	TGTGCCTGCCGAGGACTAGCGGTCAACACCGGGGAGCTGTTTTTT	CACRGLAVNTGELFF
-	TRBV7-8	12	TRBJ2-4	-	TGTGCCAGCAGCTTAGCGGGGAACATTCAGTACTTC	CASSLAGNIQYF
TRBD1	TRBV2	12	TRBJ1-1	once	TGTGCCAGCAGGGATAGACAGGGAAAAGCTTTCTTT	CASRDRQGKAFF
-	TRBV7-9	11	TRBJ2-5	-	TGTGCCAGCAGCCCGCGAGAGACCCAGTACTTC	CASSPRETQYF
-	TRBV27	11	TRBJ2-7	-	TGTGCCAGCAGAGCAGGAGACGAGCAGTACTTC	CASRAGDEQYF
-	TRBV7-2	15	TRBJ2-1	-	TGTGCCAGCAGCTTATCCTCGACGGGTAACAATGAGCAGTTCTTC	CASSLSSTGNNEQFF
-	TRBV30	12	TRBJ1-1	-	TGTGCCTGGAGTGGAGGGGCAGGGGAATCTTTCTTT	CAWSGGAGESFF
-	TRBV7-9	14	TRBJ2-5	-	TGTGCCAGCAGCTTTTCCCGACAGCAAGAGACCCAGTACTTC	CASSFSRQQETQYF
-	TRBV15	13	TRBJ2-3	-	TGTGCCACCAGCAGAGCGGGCACAGATACGCAGTATTTT	CATSRAGTDTQYF
-	TRBV7-9	13	TRBJ2-7	-	TGTGCCAGCAGCTCCCGGGGAGCCTACGAGCAGTACTTC	CASSSRGAYEQYF
-	TRBV4-1	14	TRBJ2-7	-	TGCGCCAGCAGCCTCGGCTTGGGGGTCTACGAGCAGTACTTC	CASSLGLGVYEQYF
-	TRBV5-1	13	TRBJ2-7	-	TGCGCCAGCAGCTTGGACGGTTCCTACGAGCAGTACTTC	CASSLDGSYEQYF
TRBD1	TRBV5-4	14	TRBJ2-7	-	TGTGCCAGCAGCCCTGGACAGGGAGGATACGAGCAGTACTTC	CASSPGQGGYEQYF
-	TRBV6-6	15	TRBJ2-3	-	TGTGCCAGCAGTTCTTCTGGGGGGCGCACAGATACGCAGTATTTT	CASSSSGGRTDTQYF
TRBD1	TRBV13	15	TRBJ2-5	few	TGTGCCAGCAGCTCAGTGGGACAGGGGCAAGAGACCCAGTACTTC	CASSSVGQGQETQYF
-	TRBV30	12	TRBJ2-1	-	TGTGCCTGGATCGTAGGGTCCAATGAGCAGTTCTTC	CAWIVGSNEQFF
-	TRBV27	13	TRBJ2-2	-	TGTGCCAGCAGTTTCAGAAACACCGGGGAGCTGTTTTTT	CASSFRNTGELFF
TRBD1	TRBV29-1	12	TRBJ1-2	-	TGCAGCGCCACCGGGACAGACTATGGCTACACCTTC	CSATGTDYGYTF
-	TRBV10-3	15	TRBJ2-7	-	TGTGCCATCAGTGAGTCCGGGACAACCTCCTACGAGCAGTACTTC	CAISESGTTSYEQYF
TRBD1	TRBV5-6	16	TRBJ1-5	-	TGTGCCAGCAGCTCGGCAACAGGGGAGGGCAATCAGCCCCAGCATTTT	CASSSATGEGNQPQHF
TRBD1	TRBV5-6	14	TRBJ1-2	-	TGTGCCAGCAGCATGGGACAGTCTAACTATGGCTACACCTTC	CASSMGQSNYGYTF
-	TRBV5-1	13	TRBJ2-2	-	TGCGCCAGCAGTTCATCGAACACCGGGGAGCTGTTTTTT	CASSSSNTGELFF
-	TRBV5-6	12	TRBJ2-5	-	TGTGCCAGCAGCTCCCGGGGGGAGACCCAGTACTTC	CASSSRGETQYF